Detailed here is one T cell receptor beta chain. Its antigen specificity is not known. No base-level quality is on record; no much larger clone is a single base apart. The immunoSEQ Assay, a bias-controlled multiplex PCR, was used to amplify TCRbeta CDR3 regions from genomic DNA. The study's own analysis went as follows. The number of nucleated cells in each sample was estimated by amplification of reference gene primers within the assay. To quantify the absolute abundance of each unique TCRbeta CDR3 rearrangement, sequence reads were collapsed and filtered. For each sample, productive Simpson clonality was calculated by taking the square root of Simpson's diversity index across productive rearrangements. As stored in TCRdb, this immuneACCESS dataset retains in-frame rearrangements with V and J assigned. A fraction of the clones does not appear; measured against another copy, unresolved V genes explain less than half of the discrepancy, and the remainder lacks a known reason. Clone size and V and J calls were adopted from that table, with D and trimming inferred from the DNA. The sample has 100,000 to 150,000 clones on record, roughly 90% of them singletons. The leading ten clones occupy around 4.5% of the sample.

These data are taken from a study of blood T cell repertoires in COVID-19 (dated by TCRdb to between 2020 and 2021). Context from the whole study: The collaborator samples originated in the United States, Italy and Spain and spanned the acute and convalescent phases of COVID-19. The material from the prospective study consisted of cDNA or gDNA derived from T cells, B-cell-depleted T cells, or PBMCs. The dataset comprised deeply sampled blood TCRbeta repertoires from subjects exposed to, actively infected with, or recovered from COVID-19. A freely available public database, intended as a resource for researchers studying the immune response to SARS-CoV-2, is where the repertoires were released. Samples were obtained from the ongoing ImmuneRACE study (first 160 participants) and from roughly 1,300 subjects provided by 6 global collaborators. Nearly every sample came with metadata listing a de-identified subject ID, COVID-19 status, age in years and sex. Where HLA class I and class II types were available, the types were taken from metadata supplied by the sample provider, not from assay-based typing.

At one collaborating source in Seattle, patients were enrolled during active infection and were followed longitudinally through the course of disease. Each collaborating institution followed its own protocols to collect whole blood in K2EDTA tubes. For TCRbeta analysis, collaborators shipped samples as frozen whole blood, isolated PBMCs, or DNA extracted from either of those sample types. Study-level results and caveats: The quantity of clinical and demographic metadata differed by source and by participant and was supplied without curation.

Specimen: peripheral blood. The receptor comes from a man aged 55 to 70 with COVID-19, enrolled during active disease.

The CDR3 region reads CASSLGTADEAFF. The DNA sequence is as follows: TGTGCCAGCAGCTTAGGGACAGCGGATGAAGCTTTCTTT. The chain is encoded by TRBV7-9 joined to TRBJ1-1; the D gene is perhaps TRBD1, from 6 matching bases. The CDR3 spans 13 residues, from the cysteine through the phenylalanine. The CDR3 DNA has 39 bases and is translated from base 1. V is pared back by 1 base and J by 7 bases, with 10 bases lying between the germline termini. As encoded in the germline V gene (reference sequence), CDR1 is SEHNR while CDR2 is FQNEAQ.